This TCR beta chain originates from a study of T cell responses to AZD1222 COVID-19 vaccine. The study's findings and limits: Across spike, vaccine-associated CD4 TCRs were found, dominant at 160-218 and 743-854.

The table came from immunoSEQ multiplex PCR; TCRdb's copy has only in-frame clones and leaves some out. The repertoire holds 120,000 or so clones, with around 91% as singletons. With respect to this clone: Its specificity is not known.

This CDR3 spans 14 amino acids. V was clipped by 6 bases and J by 6 bases; unmatched bases: 5. The germline V gene has CDR1 MDHEN and CDR2 SYDVKM. The sequenced sample was peripheral blood, obtained on day 0 of MenACWY control vaccination. The receptor comes from an adult in good health. V usage is TRBV28 and J usage is TRBJ1-4, with 9 positions matching TRBD1. The CDR3 DNA follows: TGTGCCAGCAGGTTGACAGGGGGAGATGAAAAACTGTTTTTT. It is translated as CASRLTGGDEKLFF.